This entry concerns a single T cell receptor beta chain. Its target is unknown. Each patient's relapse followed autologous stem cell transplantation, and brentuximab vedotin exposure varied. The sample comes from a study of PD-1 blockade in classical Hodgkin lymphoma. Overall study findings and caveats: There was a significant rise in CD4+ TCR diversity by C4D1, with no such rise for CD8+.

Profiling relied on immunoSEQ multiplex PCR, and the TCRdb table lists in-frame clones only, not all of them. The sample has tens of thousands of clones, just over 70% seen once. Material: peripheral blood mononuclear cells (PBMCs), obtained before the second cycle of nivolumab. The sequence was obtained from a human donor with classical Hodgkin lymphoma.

The CDR3 bases are TGTGCCAGCAGCGTAGAGGGGGTTAGCTCTGGAAACACCATATATTTT. This codes for CASSVEGVSSGNTIYF. The V call is TRBV9, the J call TRBJ1-3; the D gene is possibly TRBD1 (6 bases). V lost 0 bases and J 0 bases, leaving 10 bases between the germline ends. The CDR3 has 16 residues. Germline V lookup: CDR1 SGDLS, CDR2 YYNGEE.